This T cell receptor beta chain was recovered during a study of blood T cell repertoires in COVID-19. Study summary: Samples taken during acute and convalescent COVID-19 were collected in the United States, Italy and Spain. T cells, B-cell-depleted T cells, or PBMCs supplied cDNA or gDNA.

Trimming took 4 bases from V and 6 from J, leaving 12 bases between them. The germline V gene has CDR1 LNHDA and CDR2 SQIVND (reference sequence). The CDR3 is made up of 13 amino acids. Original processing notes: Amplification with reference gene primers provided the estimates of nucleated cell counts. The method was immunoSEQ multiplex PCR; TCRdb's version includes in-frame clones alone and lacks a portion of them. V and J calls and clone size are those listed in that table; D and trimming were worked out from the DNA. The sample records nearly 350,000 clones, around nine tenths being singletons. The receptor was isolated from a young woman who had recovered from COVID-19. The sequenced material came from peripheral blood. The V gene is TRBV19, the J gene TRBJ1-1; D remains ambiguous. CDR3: CASSSTGSAEAFF. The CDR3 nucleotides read TGTGCCAGTAGTAGTACGGGGTCGGCTGAAGCTTTCTTT.